The TCR beta chain under discussion was sequenced for a study of T cell repertoires in cytomegalovirus infection. Across the study: Indications of both CMV infection and matching HLA type were provided by public TCR beta signatures.

TCRdb redid the calling of the reads with MiXCR, one entry per CDR3 protein. Among around 900,000 distinct CDR3 sequences listed, roughly 31% were seen once. Concerning this clonotype itself: Its antigen is unidentified.

The specimen was cultured CD8+ T cells from PBMCs, collected from culture after CMV antigen stimulation. The TCR sequence derives from a human donor in good health (CMV status not recorded). Some clones in this sample may be carry-over from other donors' samples.

The DNA of the CDR3 is TGTGCCACCGGCAGCCAAGAGACCCAGTACTTC. This sequence encodes CATGSQETQYF. The gene calls are TRBV24-1 and TRBJ2-5; D remains ambiguous. The CDR3 spans 11 residues. In germline, CDR1 is KGHDR, CDR2 SFDVKD. Trimming removed 9 bases at V and 1 base at J, with 5 bases between.